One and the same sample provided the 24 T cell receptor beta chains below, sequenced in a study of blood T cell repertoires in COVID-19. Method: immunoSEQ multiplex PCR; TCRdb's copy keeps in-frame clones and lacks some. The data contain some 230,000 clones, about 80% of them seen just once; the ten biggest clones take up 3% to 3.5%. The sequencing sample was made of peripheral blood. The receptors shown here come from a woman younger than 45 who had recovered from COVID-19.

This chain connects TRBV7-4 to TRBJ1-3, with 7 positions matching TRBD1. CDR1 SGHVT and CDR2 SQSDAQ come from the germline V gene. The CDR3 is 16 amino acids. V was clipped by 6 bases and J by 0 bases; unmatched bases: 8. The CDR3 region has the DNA TGTGCCAGCAGACCAACGCGGGACAGCTCTGGAAACACCATATATTTT. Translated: CASRPTRDSSGNTIYF.

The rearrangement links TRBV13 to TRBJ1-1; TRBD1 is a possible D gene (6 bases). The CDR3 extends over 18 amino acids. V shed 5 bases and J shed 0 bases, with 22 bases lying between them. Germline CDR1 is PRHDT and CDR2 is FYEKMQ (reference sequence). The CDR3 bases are TGTGCCAGCAGCCTCAGTCTCAGGGGCGGATCGATGAACACTGAAGCTTTCTTT. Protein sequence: CASSLSLRGGSMNTEAFF. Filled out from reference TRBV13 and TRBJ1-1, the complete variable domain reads AAGVIQSPRHLIKEKRETATLKCYPIPRHDTVYWYQQGPGQDPQFLISFYEKMQSDKGSIPDRFSAQQFSDYHSELNMSSLELGDSALYFCASSLSLRGGSMNTEAFFGQGTRLTVV.

The CDR3 DNA is TGTGCCAGCAGCCAAGAGACGGGGAGGTACAATGAGCAGTTCTTC. Translating gives CASSQETGRYNEQFF. The chain has TRBV3-1 (or the pseudogene TRBV3-2) and TRBJ2-1; a possible D gene is TRBD2 (6 bases). This CDR3 contains 15 residues. The germline V gene encodes CDR1 LGHDT and CDR2 YNNKEL (reference sequence). V lost 0 bases and J 4 bases, leaving 10 bases between the germline ends.

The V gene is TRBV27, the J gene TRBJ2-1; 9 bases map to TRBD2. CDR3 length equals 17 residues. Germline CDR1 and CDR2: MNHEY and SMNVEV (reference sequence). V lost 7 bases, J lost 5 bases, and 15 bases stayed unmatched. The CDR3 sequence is CASNPLGAGGVNNEQFF. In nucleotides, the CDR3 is TGTGCCAGCAATCCCCTGGGAGCGGGAGGTGTAAACAATGAGCAGTTCTTC.

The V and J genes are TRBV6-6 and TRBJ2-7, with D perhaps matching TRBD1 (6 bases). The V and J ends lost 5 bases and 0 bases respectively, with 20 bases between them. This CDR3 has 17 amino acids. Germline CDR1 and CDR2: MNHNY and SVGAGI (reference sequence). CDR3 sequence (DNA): TGTGCCAGCAGTCCCGGACAGTATCTAAGACTCTCCTACGAGCAGTACTTC. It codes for CASSPGQYLRLSYEQYF.

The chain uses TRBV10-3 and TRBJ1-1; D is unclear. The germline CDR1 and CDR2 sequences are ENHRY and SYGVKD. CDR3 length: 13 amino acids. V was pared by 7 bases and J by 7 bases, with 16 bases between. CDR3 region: CAITPDGVLEAFF. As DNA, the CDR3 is TGTGCCATCACCCCGGACGGGGTTCTTGAAGCTTTCTTT.

The DNA for the CDR3 is TGTGCCAGCAGTTTATTTTGGGGACAGGGGCGCACAGATACGCAGTATTTT. This translates into CASSLFWGQGRTDTQYF. The J gene is TRBJ2-3, the V gene TRBV28; TRBD1 matches at 10 bases. CDR1 and CDR2 (germline): MDHEN, SYDVKM. V shed 1 base, J shed 1 base, and the junction held 5 bases outside the gene matches. The CDR3 runs to 17 residues.

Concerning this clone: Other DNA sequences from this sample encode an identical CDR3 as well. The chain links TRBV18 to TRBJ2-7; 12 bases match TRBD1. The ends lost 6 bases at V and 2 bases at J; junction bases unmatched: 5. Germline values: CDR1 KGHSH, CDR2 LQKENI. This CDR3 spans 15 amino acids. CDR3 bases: TGTGCCAGCTCTCCCGGGACAGGGGGCCCCTACGAGCAGTACTTC. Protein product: CASSPGTGGPYEQYF.

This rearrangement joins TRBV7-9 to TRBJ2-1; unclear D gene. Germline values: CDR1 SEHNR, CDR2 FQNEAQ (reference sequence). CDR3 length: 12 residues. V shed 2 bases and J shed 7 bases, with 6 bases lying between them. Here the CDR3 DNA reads TGTGCCAGCAGCTTAATTAGTAATGAGCAGTTCTTC. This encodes CASSLISNEQFF.

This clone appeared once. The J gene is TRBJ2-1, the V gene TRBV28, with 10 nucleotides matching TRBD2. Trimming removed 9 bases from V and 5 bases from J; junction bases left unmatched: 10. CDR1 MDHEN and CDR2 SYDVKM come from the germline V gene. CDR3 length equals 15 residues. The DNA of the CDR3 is TGTGCCAGTTGGGATAGCGGGAGGACCAACAATGAGCAGTTCTTC. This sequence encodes CASWDSGRTNNEQFF.

CDR3 sequence reads: CASSLGSVGDFYGYTF. The CDR3 region has the DNA TGTGCCAGCAGCTTGGGATCTGTTGGGGACTTCTATGGCTACACCTTC. V usage is TRBV5-4 and J usage is TRBJ1-2; the D gene is possibly TRBD1 (5 bases). The germline V gene has CDR1 SGHNT and CDR2 YYREEE (reference sequence). V gave up 0 bases and J gave up 4 bases, with 16 bases separating them. The CDR3 length is 16 residues.

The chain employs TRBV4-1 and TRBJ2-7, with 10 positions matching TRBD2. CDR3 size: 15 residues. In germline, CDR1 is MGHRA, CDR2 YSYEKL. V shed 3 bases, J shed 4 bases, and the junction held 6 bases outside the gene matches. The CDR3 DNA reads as TGCGCCAGCAGCCACGGACTAGCGGAATCTTACGAGCAGTACTTC. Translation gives CASSHGLAESYEQYF.

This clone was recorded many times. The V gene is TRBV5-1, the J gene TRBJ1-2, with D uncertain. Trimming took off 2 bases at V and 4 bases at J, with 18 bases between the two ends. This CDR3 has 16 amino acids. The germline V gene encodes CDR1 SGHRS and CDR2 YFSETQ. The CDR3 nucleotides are TGCGCCAGCAGCTTAGGGCACCTTGGAGGGAGCTATGGCTACACCTTC. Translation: CASSLGHLGGSYGYTF. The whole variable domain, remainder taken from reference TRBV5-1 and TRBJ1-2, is KAGVTQTPRYLIKTRGQQVTLSCSPISGHRSVSWYQQTPGQGLQFLFEYFSETQRNKGNFPGRFSGRQFSNSRSEMNVSTLELGDSALYLCASSLGHLGGSYGYTFGSGTRLTVV.

The CDR3 region is CASSWTGDSGNTIYF. CDR3 DNA sequence: TGTGCCAGCAGCTGGACAGGGGACTCTGGAAACACCATATATTTT. The J gene is TRBJ1-3, the V gene TRBV11-2; 9 positions agree with TRBD1. CDR1 is SGHAT and CDR2 is FQNNGV in the germline V gene. The CDR3 extends over 15 amino acids. V shed 4 bases, J shed 0 bases, and the junction held 1 base outside the gene matches.

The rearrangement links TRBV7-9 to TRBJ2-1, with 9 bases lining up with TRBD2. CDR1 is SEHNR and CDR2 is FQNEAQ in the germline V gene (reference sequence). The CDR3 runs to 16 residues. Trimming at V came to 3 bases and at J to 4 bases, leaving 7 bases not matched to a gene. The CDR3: CASSLVAGERYNEQFF. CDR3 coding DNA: TGTGCCAGCAGCTTGGTAGCGGGAGAGCGTTACAATGAGCAGTTCTTC.

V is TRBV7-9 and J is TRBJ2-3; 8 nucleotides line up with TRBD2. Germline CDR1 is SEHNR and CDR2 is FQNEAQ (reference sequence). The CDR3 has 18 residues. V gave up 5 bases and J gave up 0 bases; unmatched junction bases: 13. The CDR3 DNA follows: TGTGCCAGCAGCCCTGCCGGGACTAGGGGTCTAAGCACAGATACGCAGTATTTT. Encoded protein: CASSPAGTRGLSTDTQYF.

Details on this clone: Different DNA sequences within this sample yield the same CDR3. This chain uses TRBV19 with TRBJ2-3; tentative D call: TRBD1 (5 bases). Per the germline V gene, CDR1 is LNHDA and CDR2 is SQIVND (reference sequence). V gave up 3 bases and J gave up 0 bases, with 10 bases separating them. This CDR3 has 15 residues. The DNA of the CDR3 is TGTGCCAGTAGTATGATGGGGCAGAGCACAGATACGCAGTATTTT. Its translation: CASSMMGQSTDTQYF.

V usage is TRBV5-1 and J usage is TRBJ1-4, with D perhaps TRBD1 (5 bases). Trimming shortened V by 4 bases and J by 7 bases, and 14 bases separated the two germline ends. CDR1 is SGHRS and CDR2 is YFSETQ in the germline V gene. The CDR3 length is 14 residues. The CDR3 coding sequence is TGCGCCAGCAGCCCGCACGGTGGGGCTGAAAAACTGTTTTTT. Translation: CASSPHGGAEKLFF.

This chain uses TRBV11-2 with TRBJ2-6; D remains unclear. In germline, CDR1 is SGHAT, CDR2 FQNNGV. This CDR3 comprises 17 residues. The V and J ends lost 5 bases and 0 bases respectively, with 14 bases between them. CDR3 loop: CASSPPYRSSGANVLTF. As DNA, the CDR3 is TGTGCCAGCAGCCCTCCCTACAGAAGCTCTGGGGCCAACGTCCTGACTTTC.

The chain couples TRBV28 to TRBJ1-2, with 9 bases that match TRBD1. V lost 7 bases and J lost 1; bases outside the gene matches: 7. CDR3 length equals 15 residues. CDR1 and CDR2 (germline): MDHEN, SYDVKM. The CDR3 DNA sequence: TGTGCCAGCATGGGGACAGGGTTTTATAACTATGGCTACACCTTC. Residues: CASMGTGFYNYGYTF.

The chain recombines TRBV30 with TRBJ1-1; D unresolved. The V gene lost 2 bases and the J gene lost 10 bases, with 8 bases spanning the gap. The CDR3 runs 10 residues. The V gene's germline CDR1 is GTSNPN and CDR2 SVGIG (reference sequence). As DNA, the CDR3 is TGTGCCTGGAGTCCCCCAGGAGCTTTCTTT. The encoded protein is CAWSPPGAFF.

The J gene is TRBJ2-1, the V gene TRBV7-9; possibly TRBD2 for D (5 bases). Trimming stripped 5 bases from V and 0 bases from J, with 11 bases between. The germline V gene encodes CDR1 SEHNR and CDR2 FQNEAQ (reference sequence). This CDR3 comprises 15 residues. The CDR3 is CASSARESSYNEQFF. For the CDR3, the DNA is TGTGCCAGCAGCGCTCGGGAAAGCTCCTACAATGAGCAGTTCTTC.

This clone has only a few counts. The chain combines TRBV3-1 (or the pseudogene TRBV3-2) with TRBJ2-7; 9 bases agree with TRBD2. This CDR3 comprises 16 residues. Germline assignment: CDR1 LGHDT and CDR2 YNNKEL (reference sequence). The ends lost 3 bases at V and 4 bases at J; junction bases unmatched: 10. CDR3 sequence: CASSHGASGTKYEQYF. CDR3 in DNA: TGTGCCAGCAGCCACGGGGCTAGCGGGACTAAATACGAGCAGTACTTC.

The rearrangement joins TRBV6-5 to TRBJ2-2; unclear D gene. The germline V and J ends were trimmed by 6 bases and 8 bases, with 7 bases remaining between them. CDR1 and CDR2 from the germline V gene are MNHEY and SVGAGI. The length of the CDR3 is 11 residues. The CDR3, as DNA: TGTGCCAGCAGCACCCGGGGGGAGCTGTTTTTT. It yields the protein CASSTRGELFF.